This T cell receptor (beta chain) was documented in a study of Ad26.COV2.S vaccination and SARS-CoV-2 variants. Background on the study: Ad26.COV2.S was injected intramuscularly once or twice, 56 days apart. Findings and caveats of the study: The TCR breadth and depth analyses may have produced an underestimate of total T cell responses. Similar non-spike TCR breadth was observed in recipients of vaccine and of placebo.

There are 16 residues in the CDR3. The junction had 7 bases not matched to a gene; V was cut back by 0 bases and J by 4 bases. Germline loops: CDR1 SGDLS, CDR2 YYNGEE. TCRdb's copy holds only in-frame clones and misses some; the assay was immunoSEQ multiplex PCR. Altogether some 420,000 clones are present, 88% being singletons, with the ten largest covering 3.6%. The treatment here: around 19 received Ad26.COV2.S at low or high dose, single or two shots; roughly 5 received placebo; per-sample allocation not given. Sampling took place 63 days after the first vaccine or placebo injection. It was Wuhan-strain SARS-CoV-2 spike that the Ad26 vaccine vector expressed. On this clone: As yet, its antigen is unknown.

The chain couples TRBV9 to TRBJ2-3; 8 bases align to TRBD2. This receptor was obtained from a person between 18 and 65 years old who received the Ad26.COV2.S COVID-19 vaccine or a placebo. The sample in question was peripheral blood, obtained in a trial of Ad26.COV2.S vaccine versus placebo. For the CDR3, the DNA is TGTGCCAGCAGCGTAGCCCCCGGGGGGGCTTCAGATACGCAGTATTTT. It codes for CASSVAPGGASDTQYF.